These 16 T cell receptor beta chains originate from one sample sequenced in a study of Ad26.COV2.S vaccination and SARS-CoV-2 variants. TCRdb keeps only in-frame clones here, not all; method: immunoSEQ multiplex PCR. The table shows about 400,000 clones, with approximately 91% occurring only once. Regarding treatment: approximately 18 received Ad26.COV2.S at low or high dose, single or two shots; about 5 received placebo; per-sample allocation not given. Sampling occurred on day 63 after the first vaccine or placebo injection. The source material was peripheral blood, sampled in a trial of Ad26.COV2.S vaccine versus placebo. These receptors were collected from a person between 18 and 60 years old who received the Ad26.COV2.S COVID-19 vaccine or a placebo.

This sequence joins TRBV9 and TRBJ1-4, with D possibly being TRBD1 (5 bases). Trimming pared 0 bases from V and 7 bases from J, leaving 10 bases between. In germline, CDR1 is SGDLS, CDR2 YYNGEE. The CDR3 is made up of 14 amino acids. CDR3: CASSVGQGREKLFF. The CDR3, as DNA: TGTGCCAGCAGCGTAGGGCAGGGTCGTGAAAAACTGTTTTTT.

This rearrangement joins TRBV19 to TRBJ1-1, with TRBD1 identical over 12 bases. The CDR3 has 16 residues. CDR1 LNHDA and CDR2 SQIVND come from the germline V gene (reference sequence). V gave up 1 base and J gave up 8 bases; unmatched junction bases: 8. For the CDR3, the DNA is TGTGCCAGTAGTATAGGCGGGACAGGGGGCCTTTGGGAAGCTTTCTTT. Encoded protein: CASSIGGTGGLWEAFF.

This chain links TRBV5-4 with TRBJ1-6, with a possible D match to TRBD1 (6 bases). The CDR3 is made up of 16 amino acids. V was clipped by 4 bases and J by 2 bases, with 13 bases between them. Germline CDR1 is SGHNT and CDR2 is YYREEE (reference sequence). The CDR3 loop reads CASSTGKGAYNSPLHF. CDR3 bases: TGTGCCAGCAGCACAGGGAAAGGGGCCTATAATTCACCCCTCCACTTT.

This chain uses TRBV7-2 with TRBJ2-1, with 11 bases identical to TRBD2. CDR3 length equals 15 residues. The germline V gene encodes CDR1 SGHTA and CDR2 FQGNSA. V was pared by 5 bases and J by 4 bases, with 4 bases of the junction left unmatched. DNA of the CDR3: TGTGCCAGCAGCACCCGGACTAGCGGGTACAATGAGCAGTTCTTC. Protein product: CASSTRTSGYNEQFF.

This chain links TRBV6-6 with TRBJ2-5; D is undetermined. The CDR3 loop spans 11 amino acids. Per the germline V gene, CDR1 is MNHNY and CDR2 is SVGAGI (reference sequence). Trimming cost V 5 bases and J 4 bases, with 5 bases left between them. The CDR3 here is CASSTLETQYF. The CDR3 region has the DNA TGTGCCAGCAGTACACTAGAGACCCAGTACTTC.

The V gene is TRBV9, the J gene TRBJ2-1; no clear D. In germline, CDR1 is SGDLS, CDR2 YYNGEE. The CDR3 contains 14 residues. The V end was cut by 0 bases, the J end by 7 bases, with 11 bases between. The CDR3 is CASSVAVPGNEQFF. The CDR3 DNA is TGTGCCAGCAGCGTAGCAGTGCCAGGAAATGAGCAGTTCTTC.

The J gene is TRBJ2-7, the V gene TRBV5-1; a possible D gene is TRBD2 (6 bases). Looked up from germline, CDR1 is SGHRS and CDR2 is YFSETQ. The CDR3 has 13 amino acids. Trimming pared 0 bases from V and 5 bases from J, leaving 9 bases between. CDR3 sequence: CASSLGAGNEQYF. The CDR3, as DNA: TGCGCCAGCAGCTTGGGGGCGGGAAACGAGCAGTACTTC.

The chain is built from TRBV5-1 and TRBJ2-3; no clear D. Trimming removed 1 base from V and 0 bases from J, with 9 bases in between. Per germline, CDR1 SGHRS and CDR2 YFSETQ. The CDR3 contains 15 residues. CDR3 sequence reads: CASSLQSVSTDTQYF. CDR3 bases: TGCGCCAGCAGCTTGCAGAGCGTCAGCACAGATACGCAGTATTTT.

This chain uses TRBV7-2 with TRBJ2-7; D is perhaps TRBD1 or TRBD2 (5 bases each). Trimming pared 5 bases from V and 7 bases from J, leaving 18 bases between. Germline V CDR1 and CDR2: SGHTA, FQGNSA. This CDR3 comprises 14 residues. The CDR3 DNA sequence: TGTGCCAGCAGCCCACGTTCGCAGGGCGGGGAGCAGTACTTC. This sequence encodes CASSPRSQGGEQYF.

This clone was observed once. The V and J genes are TRBV19 and TRBJ2-3, with 9 bases matching TRBD2. The CDR3 totals 14 residues. J lost 7 bases, V lost 4 bases, and 6 bases had no gene match. The germline V gene encodes CDR1 LNHDA and CDR2 SQIVND (reference sequence). Here the CDR3 reads CASSNQREVYTQYF. The CDR3 DNA sequence: TGTGCCAGTAGTAATCAGCGGGAGGTGTATACGCAGTATTTT. Combining the CDR3 with reference TRBV19 and TRBJ2-3 gives the whole variable domain DGGITQSPKYLFRKEGQNVTLSCEQNLNHDAMYWYRQDPGQGLRLIYYSQIVNDFQKGDIAEGYSVSREKKESFPLTVTSAQKNPTAFYLCASSNQREVYTQYFGPGTRLTVL.

This rearrangement joins TRBV28 to TRBJ2-7, with unresolved D. The CDR3 consists of 16 residues. Trimming shortened V by 4 bases and J by 4 bases, and 20 bases separated the two germline ends. CDR1 is MDHEN, CDR2 SYDVKM, per germline. In DNA form, the CDR3 reads TGTGCCAGCAGTTCCTACTTCACCTACGCCCCGTACGAGCAGTACTTC. Translated: CASSSYFTYAPYEQYF. Filled out from reference TRBV28 and TRBJ2-7, the complete variable domain reads DVKVTQSSRYLVKRTGEKVFLECVQDMDHENMFWYRQDPGLGLRLIYFSYDVKMKEKGDIPEGYSVSREKKERFSLILESASTNQTSMYLCASSSYFTYAPYEQYFGPGTRLTVT.

Only one count was recorded for this clone. The chain uses TRBV2 and TRBJ1-2; unclear D gene. Germline CDR1 and CDR2: SNHLY and FYNNEI. CDR3 size: 14 residues. Trimming stripped 4 bases from V and 6 bases from J, with 15 bases between. As DNA, the CDR3 is TGTGCCAGCAGTGTTGTTCCAGGTCTGGATGGCTACACCTTC. Its translation: CASSVVPGLDGYTF.

This chain connects TRBV4-3 to TRBJ1-1; unclear D gene. The CDR3 totals 14 residues. The germline gives CDR1 LGHNA, CDR2 YSLEER. V was shortened by 3 bases and J by 7 bases, with 15 bases between the two germline ends. As DNA, the CDR3 is TGCGCCAGCAGCCAGGCAGGCAGAACTGGTGAAGCTTTCTTT. It encodes CASSQAGRTGEAFF.

V usage is TRBV5-6 and J usage is TRBJ1-2; the D is unclear. The CDR3 covers 15 residues. The V gene's germline CDR1 is SGHDT and CDR2 YYEEEE. Between the trimmed V and J ends, which lost 1 base and 2 bases, there was a span of 12 bases. In nucleotides, the CDR3 is TGTGCCAGCAGCTTGAGACTTCTTGGAAACTATGGCTACACCTTC. Protein sequence: CASSLRLLGNYGYTF.

The chain links TRBV5-1 to TRBJ1-6; 10 nucleotides line up with TRBD1. Germline CDR1 SGHRS, CDR2 YFSETQ. CDR3 length: 16 amino acids. V trimming: 4 bases; J trimming: 5 bases; junction bases outside the gene matches: 6. The CDR3 reads CASSRPGTGDNSPLHF. The CDR3 nucleotides are TGCGCCAGCAGCCGCCCCGGGACAGGGGATAATTCACCCCTCCACTTT.

The chain recombines TRBV21-1 with TRBJ2-1; the D call in the table, TRBD1, was not verified against the DNA. TRBV21-1 represents a pseudogene. CDR3 length: 17 amino acids. CDR3 loop: CASSKESRTGGSNEQFF. CDR3 DNA sequence: TGTGCCAGCAGCAAAGAATCTAGGACAGGGGGCTCCAATGAGCAGTTCTTC.